This T cell receptor beta chain was obtained from a study of blood T cell repertoires in COVID-19. As for the study in general: Collection of acute and convalescent COVID-19 samples took place in the United States, Italy and Spain.

V dropped 0 bases and J dropped 5 bases, with 8 bases sitting between them. The CDR3 consists of 13 residues. Per germline, CDR1 LGHNA and CDR2 YSLEER. As originally analysed: Quantification of nucleated cells was approximated via reference gene primer amplification. This table comes from immunoSEQ multiplex PCR, and its TCRdb copy is limited to in-frame clones, with some not included. Clone size and V and J calls were adopted from that table, with D and trimming inferred from the DNA. The sample lists approximately 140,000 clones, roughly 87% seen once, with about 4.2% in the top ten. The clonotype comes from a woman aged 55-69 years with active or convalescent COVID-19. The sequenced sample consisted of peripheral blood. The chain uses TRBV4-3 and TRBJ2-7; a weak D match, TRBD2 (6 bases). CDR3 in amino acids: CASSQDWGDEQYF. CDR3 DNA sequence: TGCGCCAGCAGCCAAGATTGGGGGGACGAGCAGTACTTC.